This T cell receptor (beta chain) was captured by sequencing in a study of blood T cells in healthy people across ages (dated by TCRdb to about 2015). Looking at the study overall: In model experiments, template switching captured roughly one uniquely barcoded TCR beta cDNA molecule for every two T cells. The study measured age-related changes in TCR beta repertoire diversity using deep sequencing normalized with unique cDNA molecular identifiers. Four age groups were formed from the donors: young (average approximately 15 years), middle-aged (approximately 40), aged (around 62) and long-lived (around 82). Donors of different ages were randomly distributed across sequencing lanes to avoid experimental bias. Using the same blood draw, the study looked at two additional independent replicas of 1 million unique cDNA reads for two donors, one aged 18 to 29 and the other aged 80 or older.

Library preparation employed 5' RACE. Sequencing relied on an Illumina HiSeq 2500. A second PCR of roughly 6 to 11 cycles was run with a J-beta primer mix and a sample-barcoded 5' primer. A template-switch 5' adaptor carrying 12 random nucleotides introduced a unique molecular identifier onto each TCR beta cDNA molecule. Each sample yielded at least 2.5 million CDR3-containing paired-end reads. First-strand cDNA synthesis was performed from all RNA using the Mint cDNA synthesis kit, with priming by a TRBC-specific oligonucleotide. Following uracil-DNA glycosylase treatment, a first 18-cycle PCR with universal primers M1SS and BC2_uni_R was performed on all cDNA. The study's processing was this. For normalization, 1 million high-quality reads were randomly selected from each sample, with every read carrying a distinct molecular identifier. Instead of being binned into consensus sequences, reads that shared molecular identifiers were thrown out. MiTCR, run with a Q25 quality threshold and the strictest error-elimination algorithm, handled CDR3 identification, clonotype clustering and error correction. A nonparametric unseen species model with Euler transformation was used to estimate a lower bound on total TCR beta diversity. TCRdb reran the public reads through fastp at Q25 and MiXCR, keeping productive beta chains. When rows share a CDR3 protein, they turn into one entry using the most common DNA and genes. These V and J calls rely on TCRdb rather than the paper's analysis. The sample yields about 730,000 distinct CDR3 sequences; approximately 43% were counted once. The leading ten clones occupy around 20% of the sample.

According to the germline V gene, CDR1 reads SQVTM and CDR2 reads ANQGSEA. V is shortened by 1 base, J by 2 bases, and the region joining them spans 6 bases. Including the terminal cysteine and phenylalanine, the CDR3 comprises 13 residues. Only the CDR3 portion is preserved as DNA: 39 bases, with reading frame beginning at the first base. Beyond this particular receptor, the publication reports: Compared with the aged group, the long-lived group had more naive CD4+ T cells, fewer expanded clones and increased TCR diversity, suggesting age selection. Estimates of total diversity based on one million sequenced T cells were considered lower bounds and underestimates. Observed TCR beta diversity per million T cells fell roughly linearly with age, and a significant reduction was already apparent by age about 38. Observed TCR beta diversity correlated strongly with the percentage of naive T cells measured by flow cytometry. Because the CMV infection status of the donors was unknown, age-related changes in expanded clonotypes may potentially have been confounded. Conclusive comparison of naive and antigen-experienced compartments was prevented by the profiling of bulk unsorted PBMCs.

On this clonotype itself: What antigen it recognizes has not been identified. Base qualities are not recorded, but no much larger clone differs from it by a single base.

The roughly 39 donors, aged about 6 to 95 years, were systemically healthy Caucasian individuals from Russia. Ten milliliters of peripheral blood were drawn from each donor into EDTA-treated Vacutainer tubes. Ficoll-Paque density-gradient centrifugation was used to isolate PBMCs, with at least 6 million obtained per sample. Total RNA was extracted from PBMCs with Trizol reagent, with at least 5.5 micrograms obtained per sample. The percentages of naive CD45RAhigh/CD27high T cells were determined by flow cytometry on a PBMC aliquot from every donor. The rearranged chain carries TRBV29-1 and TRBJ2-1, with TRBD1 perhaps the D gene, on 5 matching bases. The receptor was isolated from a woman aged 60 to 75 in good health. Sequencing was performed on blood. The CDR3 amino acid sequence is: CSVEGGTYNEQFF. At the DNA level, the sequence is TGCAGCGTTGAAGGGGGCACCTACAATGAGCAGTTCTTC.